This T cell receptor beta chain was sequenced for a study of shared clonotypes between healthy human individuals. Whole-study findings and limits: Only blood underwent sampling, and tissue repertoires likely differ.

CD45RO-negative CD8 cells positively selected for CCR7 made up the naive population, which excluded terminally differentiated effector memory CD45RA+ cells. V dropped 6 bases and J dropped 6 bases, with 12 bases sitting between them. Germline lookup yields CDR1 LNHDA and CDR2 SQIVND (reference sequence). The CDR3 consists of 13 residues. As regards this clone: Its specificity is unknown.

The method was immunoSEQ multiplex PCR; TCRdb's version includes in-frame clones alone and lacks a portion of them. The sample yields about 600,000 clones, 95% to 98% seen once. The chain carries TRBV19 and TRBJ1-5; D uncertain. The source of this sequence is a man aged 30-40 years in good health. Material for sequencing was naive CD8+ T cells sorted from blood. CDR3 DNA: TGTGCCAGTAGCGTCACACCGGGTCAGCCCCAGCATTTT. Its translation is CASSVTPGQPQHF.